This entry lists 28 T cell receptor beta chains sequenced from one sample in a study of blood T cells in healthy people across ages. A second PCR of about 7 to 12 cycles used a sample-barcoded 5' primer and a J-beta primer mix. TCRdb processed the 5' RACE reads anew with MiXCR; each CDR3 protein has one entry. Of 980,000 or so distinct CDR3 sequences listed, around 46% are singletons. The sequencing sample was made of blood. All receptors come from a man in his thirties or forties in good health.

The V gene is TRBV12-3 or TRBV12-4, the J gene TRBJ1-5; D not resolved. The CDR3 consists of 13 residues. V was trimmed by 3 bases and J by 5 bases, leaving 8 bases between them. The DNA of the CDR3 is TGTGCCAGCAGTTTGCGAAAGGATCAGCCCCAGCATTTT. Translation gives CASSLRKDQPQHF.

The CDR3 loop reads CASSGSVNAGKQETQYF. The CDR3 coding sequence is TGTGCCAGCAGTGGGTCGGTTAACGCAGGGAAACAAGAGACCCAGTACTTC. The chain links TRBV28 to TRBJ2-5; weak D call: TRBD1 (5 bases). Germline V lookup: CDR1 MDHEN, CDR2 SYDVKM. The CDR3 consists of 17 residues. The germline V and J ends were trimmed by 5 bases and 2 bases, with 21 bases remaining between them.

This clonotype was counted many times. One end of the junction does not line up with germline, which may come from a read error. The CDR3 DNA reads TGCGCCAGCAGCCGACGGGACTCCTACGAGCAGTACTTC. This sequence encodes CASSRRDSYEQYF. The V and J genes are TRBV5-6 and TRBJ2-7; TRBD2 might be the D (5 bases). CDR1 is SGHDT, CDR2 YYEEEE, per germline. The CDR3 consists of 13 residues.

This clonotype appeared a few times. The chain couples TRBV4-3 to TRBJ2-1; TRBD1 aligns across 8 bases. CDR1 LGHNA and CDR2 YSLEER come from the germline V gene. This CDR3 is built from 18 residues. V shed 4 bases, J shed 0 bases, and the junction held 11 bases outside the gene matches. This CDR3 reads CASSRTGGPYSSYNEQFF. DNA for the CDR3: TGCGCCAGCAGCCGTACAGGGGGGCCCTATTCCTCCTACAATGAGCAGTTCTTC.

The chain recombines TRBV6-1 with TRBJ2-7; a weak D match, TRBD1 (6 bases). Deletions cut 6 bases from V and 2 bases from J, with 11 bases between. This CDR3 has 13 amino acids. The germline gives CDR1 MNHNS, CDR2 SASEGT. In DNA form, the CDR3 reads TGTGCCAGCAGGGACAGAGACGCCTACGAGCAGTACTTC. As protein: CASRDRDAYEQYF.

This chain joins TRBV4-2 and TRBJ2-1; 9 positions match TRBD2. Germline V gene lookup returns CDR1 LGHNA and CDR2 YNFKEQ. The CDR3 has 15 amino acids. J gave up 7 bases and V 3 bases, and 7 bases lay outside the gene matches. CDR3 DNA: TGTGCCAGCAGCCACAGCGGGGGGTTTTTAAATGAGCAGTTCTTC. Its protein product is CASSHSGGFLNEQFF.

The V call is TRBV12-3 or TRBV12-4, the J call TRBJ2-1, with D perhaps TRBD1 or TRBD2 (6 bases each). Trimming shortened V by 2 bases and J by 7 bases, and 15 bases separated the two germline ends. The CDR3 length is 15 residues. The CDR3 coding sequence is TGTGCCAGCAGTTTAACGGGGGCGTTGGTGAATGAGCAGTTCTTC. It translates to CASSLTGALVNEQFF.

The rearrangement links TRBV6-1 to TRBJ1-2; no reliable D call. The CDR3 has 14 residues. Trimming stripped 2 bases from V and 4 bases from J, with 11 bases between. Germline V lookup: CDR1 MNHNS, CDR2 SASEGT. The CDR3 is CASSEKGTFYGYTF. The CDR3 DNA reads as TGTGCCAGCAGTGAAAAAGGAACGTTCTATGGCTACACCTTC.

J is TRBJ2-3 and V is TRBV20-1; TRBD2 matches at 7 bases. Germline V lookup: CDR1 DFQATT, CDR2 SNEGSKA (reference sequence). The CDR3 extends over 13 amino acids. The junction had 3 bases not matched to a gene; V was cut back by 6 bases and J by 0 bases. The DNA for the CDR3 is TGCAGTGCCGAAGCGGGAAGCACAGATACGCAGTATTTT. Translating it yields CSAEAGSTDTQYF.

Note on this clonotype: The junction departs from germline at one end; a sequencing error may be responsible. The chain combines TRBV3-1 with TRBJ2-7; D may be TRBD1 (6 bases). CDR1 is LGHDT, CDR2 YNNKEL, per germline (reference sequence). This CDR3 comprises 14 residues. For the CDR3, the DNA is TGTACCAGCAGCCCCTCGACAGGACTCTACGATCAGTACTTC. It is translated as CTSSPSTGLYDQYF.

This rearrangement joins TRBV20-1 to TRBJ2-1; the D gene is possibly TRBD2 (5 bases). In germline, CDR1 is DFQATT, CDR2 SNEGSKA (reference sequence). The CDR3 is made up of 13 amino acids. The V end lost 0 bases, the J end lost 9 bases, and 12 bases lay between the germline ends. CDR3 amino acids: CSARDEGRGEQFF. Written as DNA, the CDR3 is TGCAGTGCTAGAGATGAAGGGAGAGGTGAGCAGTTCTTC.

Only a few counts were recorded for this clonotype. The V and J genes are TRBV25-1 and TRBJ2-3, with D possibly being TRBD1 (6 bases). The germline V and J ends were trimmed by 2 bases and 0 bases, with 12 bases remaining between them. The CDR3 has 16 amino acids. CDR1 and CDR2 (germline): MGHDK, SYGVNS. CDR3 protein: CASSESQGPSTDTQYF. CDR3 coding DNA: TGTGCCAGCAGTGAAAGCCAGGGGCCAAGCACAGATACGCAGTATTTT.

This clonotype was picked up one time. This chain links TRBV7-3 with TRBJ1-2, with 9 nucleotides matching TRBD1. The CDR3 is made up of 14 amino acids. V was pared by 5 bases and J by 6 bases, with 7 bases of the junction left unmatched. The germline V gene encodes CDR1 SGHTA and CDR2 FQGTGA. The CDR3 sequence: CASSQTGGSNGYTF. The DNA of the CDR3 is TGTGCCAGCAGCCAAACAGGGGGCAGTAATGGCTACACCTTC. The complete variable domain, with remaining parts taken from reference TRBV7-3 and TRBJ1-2, reads GAGVSQTPSNKVTEKGKYVELRCDPISGHTALYWYRQSLGQGPEFLIYFQGTGAADDSGLPNDRFFAVRPEGSVSTLKIQRTERGDSAVYLCASSQTGGSNGYTFGSGTRLTVV.

CDR3 loop: CASSQSPGTEYNEQFF. DNA for the CDR3: TGCGCCAGCAGCCAATCCCCCGGGACAGAGTACAATGAGCAGTTCTTC. V is TRBV4-3 and J is TRBJ2-1; 7 bases are shared with TRBD1. The CDR3 length is 16 residues. V trimming: 2 bases; J trimming: 4 bases; junction bases outside the gene matches: 8. Per the germline V gene, CDR1 is LGHNA and CDR2 is YSLEER.

This sequence joins TRBV28 and TRBJ2-7; D ambiguous. The CDR3 spans 18 residues. Looked up from germline, CDR1 is MDHEN and CDR2 is SYDVKM. Trimming removed 3 bases at V and 3 bases at J, with 24 bases between. The CDR3 sequence: CASSFYVTPGSLNYEQYF. The CDR3 coding sequence is TGTGCCAGCAGTTTTTACGTGACTCCCGGGTCCCTCAACTACGAGCAGTACTTC.

The genes are TRBV4-1 and TRBJ2-5, with D maybe TRBD2 (6 bases). This CDR3 comprises 16 residues. Germline lookup yields CDR1 MGHRA and CDR2 YSYEKL. V was shortened by 0 bases and J by 5 bases, with 16 bases between the two germline ends. CDR3 coding DNA: TGCGCCAGCAGCCAAGATCACGAGACTAGTTACGAGACCCAGTACTTC. As protein: CASSQDHETSYETQYF.

This clonotype was seen only a few times. The chain joins TRBV21-1 to TRBJ2-5; the table names TRBD2, a call not compared with the DNA. TRBV21-1 is a documented pseudogene. This CDR3 has 17 amino acids. CDR3 sequence: CASSLLNVLAHQETQYF. The CDR3 DNA follows: TGTGCCAGCAGCCTACTGAACGTACTAGCGCACCAAGAGACCCAGTACTTC.

The rearrangement joins TRBV15 to TRBJ2-2; D remains ambiguous. Per germline, CDR1 LNHNV and CDR2 YYDKDF (reference sequence). This CDR3 is built from 13 residues. V dropped 3 bases and J dropped 5 bases, with 7 bases sitting between them. CDR3 DNA sequence: TGTGCCACCAGCAGGGTTACTACCGGGGAGCTGTTTTTT. This translates into CATSRVTTGELFF.

This clonotype has just a few counts. The chain has TRBV6-1 and TRBJ2-7, with TRBD2 matching 13 bases. This CDR3 is built from 18 residues. From germline, CDR1 is MNHNS and CDR2 SASEGT. Losses at the gene ends were 6 bases for V and 5 bases for J; bases not matched to a gene: 16. The CDR3 nucleotides read TGTGCCAGCAGACCCCTACTAGCGGGGGGGCTCTCGGTCCACGAGCAGTACTTC. Translating it yields CASRPLLAGGLSVHEQYF.

This chain connects TRBV4-3 to TRBJ2-3; D gene uncertain. Deletions cut 0 bases from V and 2 bases from J, with 6 bases between. Germline V gene sequence: CDR1 LGHNA, CDR2 YSLEER. CDR3 size: 14 residues. The CDR3: CASSQDQVTDTQYF. CDR3 coding DNA: TGCGCCAGCAGCCAAGATCAAGTCACAGATACGCAGTATTTT.

This chain connects TRBV12-3 or TRBV12-4 to TRBJ2-3, with TRBD2 matching 8 bases. This CDR3 has 17 amino acids. J was trimmed by 4 bases and V by 3 bases; bases with no gene match: 12. CDR3 region: CASSFDLGRAGADTQYF. As DNA, the CDR3 is TGTGCCAGCAGTTTCGACCTGGGACGAGCGGGAGCAGATACGCAGTATTTT.

This chain joins TRBV3-1 and TRBJ1-2; D is undetermined. Deletions cut 3 bases from V and 4 bases from J, with 9 bases between. Germline V CDR1 and CDR2: LGHDT, YNNKEL (reference sequence). This CDR3 spans 13 amino acids. This chain's CDR3 is CASSHGVSYGYTF. The CDR3 DNA follows: TGTGCCAGCAGCCACGGGGTTAGCTATGGCTACACCTTC. Full variable domain (missing parts from reference TRBV3-1 and TRBJ1-2): DTAVSQTPKYLVTQMGNDKSIKCEQNLGHDTMYWYKQDSKKFLKIMFSYNNKELIINETVPNRFSPKSPDKAHLNLHINSLELGDSAVYFCASSHGVSYGYTFGSGTRLTVV.

The chain carries TRBV5-1 and TRBJ2-5, with TRBD2 as a possible D gene (6 bases). The CDR3 loop spans 15 amino acids. Germline V lookup: CDR1 SGHRS, CDR2 YFSETQ. Trimming took off 0 bases at V and 2 bases at J, with 11 bases between the two ends. The CDR3 DNA is TGCGCCAGCAGCTTGGGTGTGGGGAGGCAAGAGACCCAGTACTTC. It codes for CASSLGVGRQETQYF.

This clonotype was seen repeatedly, ten times or more. The J gene is TRBJ2-7, the V gene TRBV5-1; TRBD2 matches 7 bases. CDR1 is SGHRS and CDR2 is YFSETQ in the germline V gene. V shed 3 bases and J 2 bases; nucleotides not matched to a gene: 14. The CDR3 loop spans 17 amino acids. The CDR3 protein is CASSSAQSGGVTYEQYF. The DNA for the CDR3 is TGCGCCAGCAGCTCAGCACAGTCGGGGGGAGTCACCTACGAGCAGTACTTC. The entire variable domain, with the rest obtained from reference TRBV5-1 and TRBJ2-7, is as follows: KAGVTQTPRYLIKTRGQQVTLSCSPISGHRSVSWYQQTPGQGLQFLFEYFSETQRNKGNFPGRFSGRQFSNSRSEMNVSTLELGDSALYLCASSSAQSGGVTYEQYFGPGTRLTVT.

This sequence joins TRBV4-1 and TRBJ1-1, with D uncertain. The CDR3 is 15 residues long. Germline CDR1 is MGHRA and CDR2 is YSYEKL. V lost 0 bases and J 6 bases, leaving 14 bases between the germline ends. The chain's CDR3 is CASSQEKARRSEAFF. The CDR3 DNA sequence: TGCGCCAGCAGCCAAGAAAAGGCACGACGCTCTGAAGCTTTCTTT.

This clonotype was recorded at least ten times. This chain uses TRBV14 with TRBJ2-7; D remains unclear. The ends were cut back, 3 bases at V and 0 bases at J, with 9 bases in the middle. Per germline, CDR1 SGHDN and CDR2 FVKESK. This CDR3 comprises 14 residues. The CDR3 DNA reads as TGTGCCAGCAGCCACTCCTGGAGCTCCTACGAGCAGTACTTC. It codes for CASSHSWSSYEQYF. The full variable domain, its missing parts supplied by reference TRBV14 and TRBJ2-7, is EAGVTQFPSHSVIEKGQTVTLRCDPISGHDNLYWYRRVMGKEIKFLLHFVKESKQDESGMPNNRFLAERTGGTYSTLKVQPAELEDSGVYFCASSHSWSSYEQYFGPGTRLTVT.

This rearrangement joins TRBV5-6 to TRBJ2-7, with 12 bases that match TRBD1. The J call may be incorrect, as the DNA end agrees better with TRBJ2-5. This CDR3 has 14 residues. Germline V gives CDR1 SGHDT, CDR2 YYEEEE. The CDR3 region has the DNA TGTGCCAGCGCGGGACAGGGGGCTCTAGAGACCCAGTACTTC. Residues: CASAGQGALETQYF.

The rearrangement links TRBV10-3 to TRBJ2-2; D perhaps matches TRBD2 (6 bases). V shed 3 bases and J shed 4 bases, with 9 bases lying between them. This CDR3 contains 14 residues. Germline assignment: CDR1 ENHRY and CDR2 SYGVKD. CDR3 in DNA: TGTGCCATCAGTGAAGGACTATCCACCGGGGAGCTGTTTTTT. This encodes CAISEGLSTGELFF.